The 26 T cell receptor beta chains listed next were all sequenced from one sample in a study of blood T cell repertoires in COVID-19 (dated by TCRdb to the early 2020s). Library preparation used the immunoSEQ multiplex PCR assay. TCRdb provides this immuneACCESS table in a form limited to in-frame rearrangements. Some clones are lacking; in checked studies, under half of them reflect an unresolved V gene, and why the rest are absent is not known. In all, the sample holds 300,000 to 350,000 clones, and approximately 86% of those were seen once. The top ten hold roughly 4% of the sample. The material sequenced was PBMCs or T cells enriched from blood (not recorded which). These receptors were taken from a woman aged 35 to 49 with acute COVID-19.

The chain joins TRBV19 to TRBJ1-1, with 8 nucleotides matching TRBD1. The CDR3 loop spans 16 amino acids. The V segment lost 6 bases and the J segment 0 bases; nucleotides outside the gene matches: 9. Germline CDR1 LNHDA, CDR2 SQIVND (reference sequence). CDR3: CASRTGAQPMNTEAFF. Written as DNA, the CDR3 is TGTGCCAGTAGGACAGGGGCGCAGCCGATGAACACTGAAGCTTTCTTT. The variable domain in full, with the rest retrieved from reference TRBV19 and TRBJ1-1, is DGGITQSPKYLFRKEGQNVTLSCEQNLNHDAMYWYRQDPGQGLRLIYYSQIVNDFQKGDIAEGYSVSREKKESFPLTVTSAQKNPTAFYLCASRTGAQPMNTEAFFGQGTRLTVV.

This clone was recorded only once. The V call is TRBV28, the J call TRBJ1-6; 9 nucleotides match TRBD1. Trimming at V came to 6 bases and at J to 7 bases, leaving 1 base not matched to a gene. The CDR3 covers 13 residues. The V gene's germline CDR1 is MDHEN and CDR2 SYDVKM. The CDR3 coding sequence is TGTGCCAGCAGCGGACAGGGGAATTCACCCCTCCACTTT. Protein product: CASSGQGNSPLHF.

This clone showed up many times. J is TRBJ1-3 and V is TRBV6-5; D is perhaps TRBD1 (5 bases). Germline CDR1 reads MNHEY; CDR2 reads SVGAGI. V lost 0 bases and J 4 bases, leaving 10 bases between the germline ends. This CDR3 region has 15 residues. The CDR3 sequence: CASSYSRGGGNTIYF. CDR3 in DNA: TGTGCCAGCAGTTACTCCCGCGGGGGGGGAAACACCATATATTTT.

V usage is TRBV7-9 and J usage is TRBJ2-1; TRBD1 matches at 9 bases. Germline V lookup: CDR1 SEHNR, CDR2 FQNEAQ (reference sequence). V lost 4 bases to trimming and J lost 5 bases; unmatched junction nucleotides: 3. The length of the CDR3 is 14 residues. The CDR3 DNA reads as TGTGCCAGCAGCTACGGGACAGGGAACAATGAGCAGTTCTTC. It encodes CASSYGTGNNEQFF.

The count of this clone is one. V is TRBV9 and J is TRBJ2-5; tentatively, D is TRBD1 (7 bases). The CDR3 has 16 amino acids. Germline CDR1 SGDLS, CDR2 YYNGEE. V was pared by 3 bases and J by 4 bases, with 19 bases between. The CDR3 loop reads CASSEGGLAGGETQYF. The CDR3 bases are TGTGCCAGCAGCGAGGGGGGCCTGGCAGGGGGAGAGACCCAGTACTTC.

The chain links TRBV27 to TRBJ2-2; 7 positions agree with TRBD1. The CDR3 length is 14 residues. Looked up from germline, CDR1 is MNHEY and CDR2 is SMNVEV (reference sequence). V shed 8 bases and J 6 bases; nucleotides not matched to a gene: 9. The CDR3 loop reads CASGRQGRAGELFF. CDR3 nucleotide sequence: TGTGCCAGCGGTAGACAGGGTAGGGCCGGGGAGCTGTTTTTT.

V is TRBV27 and J is TRBJ2-1; D call uncertain. Trimming stripped 8 bases from V and 7 bases from J, with 21 bases between. CDR1 is MNHEY and CDR2 is SMNVEV in the germline V gene (reference sequence). The CDR3 is 15 amino acids. The CDR3 nucleotides are TGTGCCAGCGCCGGTCTGGGCGACGTTGGGAATGAGCAGTTCTTC. Its translation: CASAGLGDVGNEQFF.

The sample holds one count of this clone. This chain uses TRBV4-1 with TRBJ1-1; possible D gene TRBD1, 5 bases. Trimming stripped 3 bases from V and 6 bases from J, with 8 bases between. The CDR3 totals 12 residues. CDR1 and CDR2 from the germline V gene are MGHRA and YSYEKL. This CDR3 reads CASSQTDSEAFF. The CDR3 DNA is TGCGCCAGCAGCCAGACAGACTCTGAAGCTTTCTTT.

The genes are TRBV7-8 and TRBJ2-6, with D possibly being TRBD2 (6 bases). Per germline, CDR1 SGHVS and CDR2 FQNEAQ. The V gene lost 11 bases and the J gene lost 4 bases, with 12 bases spanning the gap. The CDR3 totals 13 residues. Here the CDR3 reads CAGTGTGANVLTF. For the CDR3, the DNA is TGTGCCGGGACTGGAACCGGGGCCAACGTCCTGACTTTC.

The chain employs TRBV18 and TRBJ1-1; possible D gene TRBD1, 5 bases. Germline CDR1 KGHSH, CDR2 LQKENI. Trimming stripped 3 bases from V and 1 base from J, with 15 bases between. The CDR3 loop spans 16 amino acids. In nucleotides, the CDR3 is TGTGCCAGCTCACCCAGCATCGGGGGGTGGAACACTGAAGCTTTCTTT. The encoded protein is CASSPSIGGWNTEAFF.

This chain joins TRBV5-4 and TRBJ2-2; D perhaps matches TRBD2 (5 bases). The length of the CDR3 is 15 residues. V shed 0 bases and J shed 1 base, with 7 bases lying between them. CDR1 and CDR2 from the germline V gene are SGHNT and YYREEE (reference sequence). The CDR3 nucleotides are TGTGCCAGCAGCTTGGAAGGGAGGAACACCGGGGAGCTGTTTTTT. It yields the protein CASSLEGRNTGELFF.

This sequence joins TRBV7-2 and TRBJ1-2; the match to TRBD1 covers 12 bases. The CDR3 is made up of 14 amino acids. With V trimmed by 4 bases and J by 6 bases, 3 bases remained unmatched. Germline V lookup: CDR1 SGHTA, CDR2 FQGNSA. CDR3 DNA sequence: TGTGCCAGCAGCTCGGGACAGGGGGCGGATGGCTACACCTTC. Encoded protein: CASSSGQGADGYTF.

This clone has just one count. The chain employs TRBV5-6 and TRBJ2-7; 7 nucleotides align to TRBD1. The CDR3 loop spans 16 amino acids. Germline assignment: CDR1 SGHDT and CDR2 YYEEEE. V lost 0 bases and J lost 3; bases outside the gene matches: 9. CDR3 in amino acids: CASSLGLQGTNYEQYF. The CDR3 DNA is TGTGCCAGCAGCTTGGGGCTACAGGGGACGAACTACGAGCAGTACTTC.

The chain links TRBV28 to TRBJ1-5; TRBD1 agrees at 7 bases. V was clipped by 10 bases and J by 2 bases; unmatched bases: 14. The CDR3 is 16 amino acids. Per germline, CDR1 MDHEN and CDR2 SYDVKM. The CDR3 sequence: CATRGPGQNRNQPQHF. Here the CDR3 DNA reads TGTGCCACCAGGGGTCCGGGACAGAATCGCAATCAGCCCCAGCATTTT.

V gene TRBV3-1 (or the pseudogene TRBV3-2) combines with J gene TRBJ2-7; a weak D match, TRBD2 (6 bases). V was pared by 2 bases and J by 1 base, with 15 bases between. The CDR3 sequence is 16 residues long. The germline V gene has CDR1 LGHDT and CDR2 YNNKEL (reference sequence). In DNA form, the CDR3 reads TGTGCCAGCAGCCAACGAGTTCAGGGAGGATCCTACGAGCAGTACTTC. This gives the protein CASSQRVQGGSYEQYF.

This sequence joins TRBV5-1 and TRBJ2-7; 13 positions agree with TRBD2. In germline, CDR1 is SGHRS, CDR2 YFSETQ. With 4 bases clipped from V and 4 bases from J, the junction kept 8 bases outside the gene matches. This CDR3 contains 16 residues. CDR3 nucleotide sequence: TGCGCCAGCAGCGACCAAGGACTAGCGGGAGCGTACGAGCAGTACTTC. Translating it yields CASSDQGLAGAYEQYF.

The chain recombines TRBV6-4 with TRBJ2-7, with a tentative D call TRBD1 (6 bases). Between the trimmed V and J ends, which lost 2 bases and 3 bases, there was a span of 23 bases. Per the germline V gene, CDR1 is MRHNA and CDR2 is SNTAGT. This CDR3 comprises 18 residues. CDR3 amino acids: CASSDPKTGNAAYYEQYF. The CDR3, as DNA: TGTGCCAGCAGTGACCCTAAGACAGGAAACGCGGCTTACTACGAGCAGTACTTC.

V is TRBV2 and J is TRBJ2-7; no definite D call. CDR3 size: 13 residues. Germline V lookup: CDR1 SNHLY, CDR2 FYNNEI. The germline V and J ends were trimmed by 1 base and 2 bases, with 6 bases remaining between them. CDR3 in DNA: TGTGCCAGCAGTGAAGGGCCCGCCTACGAGCAGTACTTC. Protein product: CASSEGPAYEQYF.

The chain combines TRBV12-3 or TRBV12-4 with TRBJ1-5; 8 bases fit TRBD1. CDR3 length: 13 residues. After removal of 8 bases from V and 7 bases from J, the junction contained 7 bases not matched to a gene. The CDR3 sequence: CASALTGGQPQHF. Written as DNA, the CDR3 is TGTGCCAGCGCCTTAACAGGGGGACAGCCCCAGCATTTT.

The V call is TRBV5-6, the J call TRBJ1-1, with 8 bases matching TRBD1. The CDR3 has 14 residues. Germline V gene data show CDR1 as SGHDT and CDR2 as YYEEEE. J lost 5 bases, V lost 4 bases, and 7 bases had no gene match. The CDR3 DNA sequence: TGTGCCAGCAGCCTCCGACAGGGGAAAACTGAAGCTTTCTTT. This encodes CASSLRQGKTEAFF.

The chain couples TRBV2 to TRBJ1-2; D possibly corresponds to TRBD1 (6 bases). Germline V CDR1 and CDR2: SNHLY, FYNNEI. This CDR3 has 13 amino acids. Trimming took off 6 bases at V and 4 bases at J, with 12 bases between the two ends. The DNA for the CDR3 is TGTGCCAGCAGCCCCGGGACAACCTATGGCTACACCTTC. Its protein is CASSPGTTYGYTF.

V gene TRBV24-1 combines with J gene TRBJ1-2, with D maybe TRBD1 (6 bases). The germline gives CDR1 KGHDR, CDR2 SFDVKD. The CDR3 is made up of 13 amino acids. V lost 6 bases and J lost 6, with 13 bases in between. The CDR3 loop is CATSSPGGDGYTF. In nucleotides, the CDR3 is TGTGCCACCAGTTCGCCGGGGGGCGATGGCTACACCTTC.

The CDR3 DNA sequence: TGTGCCAGCAGTTTTTTCCTCGGTGAGCAGTTCTTC. It codes for CASSFFLGEQFF. The V call is TRBV12-3 or TRBV12-4, the J call TRBJ2-1; D call uncertain. The V end lost 3 bases, the J end lost 9 bases, and 9 bases lay between the germline ends. This CDR3 comprises 12 residues.

The CDR3 is CASRLGDRTPYNSPLHF. Written as DNA, the CDR3 is TGTGCAAGTCGCTTAGGGGACAGAACCCCCTATAATTCACCCCTCCACTTT. V usage is TRBV12-2 and J usage is TRBJ1-6; the DNA was not compared with TRBD1, the D call given in the table. TRBV12-2 is termed a pseudogene. The CDR3 covers 17 residues.

The chain uses TRBV24-1 and TRBJ1-4; 8 positions agree with TRBD1. The CDR3 loop spans 18 amino acids. The V and J ends lost 4 bases and 7 bases, in that order; junction bases with no gene match: 16. The germline CDR1 and CDR2 sequences are KGHDR and SFDVKD. The CDR3 region is CATSDPGQGEGSSEKLFF. DNA of the CDR3: TGTGCCACCAGTGACCCTGGACAGGGTGAGGGTTCGAGTGAAAAACTGTTTTTT.

The rearrangement joins TRBV3-1 (or the pseudogene TRBV3-2) to TRBJ2-3; tentative D call: TRBD2 (5 bases). The germline CDR1 and CDR2 sequences are LGHDT and YNNKEL (reference sequence). CDR3 length equals 13 residues. V lost 7 bases, J lost 7 bases, and 15 bases lay in between. CDR3: CASTRGSSNTQYF. The CDR3 DNA is TGTGCCAGCACTCGGGGTTCCAGCAATACGCAGTATTTT.